These 5 T cell receptor beta chains originate from one sample sequenced in a study of CD8+ T cells in alopecia areata. RNA, once extracted, was reverse transcribed into cDNA for use as the sequencing template. Produced via immunoSEQ multiplex PCR; TCRdb's table is partial and in-frame only. In the table there are about 190,000 clones, approximately 56% of which are singletons. Sample treatment: oral pan-JAK inhibitor, 5-10 mg twice daily. This specimen consisted of CD4+ T cells sorted from blood, obtained at week 4, from a patient treated with tofacitinib. Receptors originate from a human donor with alopecia areata.

This clone was observed a handful of times. The chain employs TRBV7-3 and TRBJ2-3; 7 bases line up with TRBD2. V lost 3 bases and J lost 0; bases outside the gene matches: 0. This CDR3 contains 14 residues. Germline V gene lookup returns CDR1 SGHTA and CDR2 FQGTGA. The CDR3 DNA follows: TGTGCCAGCAGCTTCGGGGGGAGCACAGATACGCAGTATTTT. It is translated as CASSFGGSTDTQYF.

This clone came up a few times. This chain connects TRBV29-1 to TRBJ1-2; D perhaps matches TRBD1 (5 bases). Germline V gene sequence: CDR1 SQVTM, CDR2 ANQGSEA. This CDR3 has 11 amino acids. Trimming cost V 6 bases and J 5 bases, with 10 bases left between them. CDR3 region: CSVEGTYGYTF. The CDR3 DNA reads as TGCAGCGTCGAGGGGACTTATGGCTACACCTTC.

This clone was detected a few times. V and J are TRBV7-3 and TRBJ2-1, with TRBD2 matching 7 bases. The CDR3 runs 14 residues. The V gene's germline CDR1 is SGHTA and CDR2 FQGTGA. The V segment lost 4 bases and the J segment 4 bases; nucleotides outside the gene matches: 4. The CDR3 sequence: CASSSGSGYNEQFF. Here the CDR3 DNA reads TGTGCCAGCAGCTCGGGTAGCGGGTACAATGAGCAGTTCTTC.

The chain links TRBV5-6 to TRBJ1-5; 11 bases align to TRBD1. Germline V gives CDR1 SGHDT, CDR2 YYEEEE. The junction had 10 bases not matched to a gene; V was cut back by 3 bases and J by 11 bases. The CDR3 is 15 residues long. The CDR3 sequence is CASSSAGTGGRTQHF. As DNA, the CDR3 is TGTGCCAGCAGCTCCGCCGGGACAGGGGGGAGGACCCAGCATTTT.

This chain links TRBV30 with TRBJ2-5; 7 nucleotides match TRBD1. The CDR3 spans 11 residues. V was clipped by 1 base and J by 9 bases; unmatched bases: 2. The germline V gene encodes CDR1 GTSNPN and CDR2 SVGIG (reference sequence). As DNA, the CDR3 is TGTGCCTGGAGTGGAAGGGGGCCCCAGTACTTC. This encodes CAWSGRGPQYF.